This T cell receptor (beta chain) was found in a study of blood T cells in healthy people across ages. Worth noting for this clonotype: The antigen remains undetermined.

Each donor supplied approximately 10 milliliters of peripheral blood. The CDR3 has 14 residues. V gave up 7 bases and J gave up 3 bases; unmatched junction bases: 7. Study conclusions and caveats: Diversity of TCR beta per million T cells declined in a roughly linear way with age. It was held that diversity estimates obtained from one million T cells represented underestimates.

The use of a sample-barcoded 5' primer and a J-beta primer mix characterized a second PCR of roughly 6 to 12 cycles. A template-switch adaptor with 12 random nucleotides tagged each cDNA molecule. TCRdb reprocessed the 5' RACE reads via MiXCR and lists one record per CDR3 protein. The sample shows hundreds of thousands of distinct CDR3 sequences, roughly 50% of them seen only once. Material for sequencing was blood. The TCR was taken from a woman aged 60-75 years in good health. V and J are TRBV12-3 or TRBV12-4 and TRBJ2-7; TRBD1 agrees at 9 bases. CDR3 coding DNA: TGTGCCAGCACCGGGGACAGGGAACACTACGAGCAGTACTTC. It specifies CASTGDREHYEQYF.